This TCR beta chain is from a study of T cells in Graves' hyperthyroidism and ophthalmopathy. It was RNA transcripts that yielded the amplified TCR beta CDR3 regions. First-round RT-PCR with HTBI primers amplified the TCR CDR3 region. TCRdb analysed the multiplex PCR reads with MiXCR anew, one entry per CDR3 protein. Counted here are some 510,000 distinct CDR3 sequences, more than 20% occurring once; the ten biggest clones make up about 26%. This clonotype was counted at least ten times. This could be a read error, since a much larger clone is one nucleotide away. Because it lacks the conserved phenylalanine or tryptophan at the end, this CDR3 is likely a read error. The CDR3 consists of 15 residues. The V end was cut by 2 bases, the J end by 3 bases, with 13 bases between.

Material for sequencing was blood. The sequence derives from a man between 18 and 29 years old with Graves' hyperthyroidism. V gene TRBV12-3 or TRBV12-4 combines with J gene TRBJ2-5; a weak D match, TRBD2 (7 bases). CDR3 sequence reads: CASSLTGGGEETQYL. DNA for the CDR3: TGTGCCAGCAGTTTAACGGGCGGGGGCGAAGAGACCCAGTACCTC.